This T cell receptor beta chain was captured by sequencing in a study of CXCR3-negative and CXCR3-positive naive CD8 T cells (dated by TCRdb to about 2019). As for the study more broadly: Around 140 million TRB reads were obtained in total, roughly 1.5 +/- 0.3 million reads per library. Diversity and physicochemical repertoire analyses covered roughly eleven donors pooled from two independent experiments. TRBV-TRBJ cluster analysis included naive subsets from a handful of donors and memory cells from 3 donors. What the study reported, not specific to this receptor: Freshly isolated PBMCs were used for most assays because CXCR3 expression went down partially after cryopreservation. TRB CDR3s from CXCR3-positive naive cells showed higher hydrophobicity (lower Kidera factor 4), lower energy, and higher strength and volume indices than CXCR3-negative naive cells. Because surface CD5, which has been linked to self-reactivity in mice, was comparable between naive subsets, TCR interaction strength was also inferred from TRB CDR3 physicochemical properties. Comparably high repertoire diversity was found in both naive subsets, whereas much lower repertoire diversity was found in memory CD8+ T cells. Similar TRBV-TRBJ usage was shown by naive CXCR3-negative and CXCR3-positive cells from the same donor, whereas distinct patterns were shown by memory cells.

Via the germline V gene, CDR1 is SGHTA and CDR2 FQGNSA. The CDR3 goes from the cysteine to the phenylalanine over 12 residues. No DNA has been recorded. Worth noting for this clonotype: This clone's antigen is unknown.

Each CD8+ T cell subset was flow-sorted in triplicate, and around 320,000 cells per subset were placed directly into RLT lysis buffer. Naive CD8+ T cells were defined stringently as CD45RO-CCR7+CD27+CD95- to exclude memory contaminants. Peripheral blood mononuclear cells were isolated from buffy coats using standard density gradient centrifugation. A FACSAria III was used to flow-sort naive CXCR3-negative and CXCR3-positive CD8+ T cells. Total RNA was extracted from sorted cells with an RNeasy Mini Kit. Sequencer: NextSeq 550. The Human TCR Profiling Kit (MiLaboratory) was used to make UMI-labeled 5' RACE TRB cDNA libraries. The full amount of extracted RNA was used for cDNA synthesis, and the full amount of resulting cDNA was used for PCR amplification. Libraries were prepared in parallel with an identical number of PCR cycles. Per the authors' processing: With a requirement of at least two reads per UMI, MIGEC and MiXCR extracted about 50,000 +/- 10,000 unique UMI-labeled TRB cDNA molecules per library. An average of roughly 40,000 +/- 10,000 functional in-frame TRB CDR3 nucleotide clonotypes without stop codons was found per library. After downsampling to 5000 UMI-labeled TRB molecules per sample, diversity metrics such as normalized Shannon-Wiener and Chao1 were calculated in VDJtools. Clonotype-size-weighted physicochemical properties of the central five CDR3 residues (interaction energy, strength, volume and Kidera factor 4) were computed in VDJtools. After the reads were reprocessed by TCRdb, one entry was made per CDR3 protein sequence, with no DNA. TCRdb's processing, not the authors', yielded these V and J calls. The sample table holds over 95,000 distinct CDR3 sequences. The ten largest account for around 0.36% of the sample.

This clonotype was sampled from a human donor in good health. Some clones in this sample may be carry-over from other donors' samples. Source material: naive CXCR3+ CD8+ T cells from blood. The cell subset or site label for this specimen denotes: CD45RO-CCR7+CD27+CD95- naive CD8+ T cells expressing CXCR3 (TNR3+). This sequence uses TRBV7-2 and TRBJ2-1. This receptor has the CDR3 CASSLVVGEQFF. With the portions outside the CDR3 filled from the reference TRBV7-2 and TRBJ2-1 genes, the complete variable region becomes GAGVSQSPSNKVTEKGKDVELRCDPISGHTALYWYRQSLGQGLEFLIYFQGNSAPDKSGLPSDRFSAERTGGSVSTLTIQRTQQEDSAVYLCASSLVVGEQFFGPGTRLTVL.